Described below is a single T cell receptor (beta chain) sequence and its context. The antigen remains unidentified. The PCR made use of 60 Vbeta and 13 Jbeta primers. Some clones are missing from TCRdb's copy, which holds only in-frame ones; the method was immunoSEQ multiplex PCR. The sample holds tens of thousands of clones, less than 8% seen once. Germline V gives CDR1 SEHNR, CDR2 FQNEAQ (reference sequence). This CDR3 has 14 residues. Trimming took 5 bases from V and 3 from J, leaving 14 bases between them. The data derive from a study of cytomegalovirus exposure and HLA in healthy donors. Study conclusions and caveats: Later examination showed HLA-associated TCR beta chains had greater clonal expansion than equally common others.

This chain joins TRBV7-9 and TRBJ2-7; D possibly corresponds to TRBD2 (5 bases). This receptor was obtained from a man aged 45-60 years in good health and CMV-seronegative. The sequenced material came from PBMCs. Written as DNA, the CDR3 is TGTGCCAGCAGCCCGAGGACTTTACACTACGAGCAGTACTTC. Translated, it gives CASSPRTLHYEQYF.